The next 15 T cell receptor beta chains were all read from a single sample in a study of shared clonotypes between healthy human individuals. The method was immunoSEQ multiplex PCR; TCRdb's version includes in-frame clones alone and lacks a portion of them. The table records some 660,000 clones, 73% of them present only once. Sequencing input: memory CD4+ T cells sorted from blood. Documented subset: CD45RA-negative fraction. These receptor sequences come from a woman aged 30 to 39 in good health.

Of note for this clone: At one boundary the junction diverges from the germline segment, which might be a read error. The chain is built from TRBV4-2 and TRBJ2-2, with D unresolved. This CDR3 has 14 residues. From germline, CDR1 is LGHNA and CDR2 YNFKEQ. The CDR3 region has the DNA TGTGCCAGAAGCCAAGGCACTTTCACCGGGGAGCTGTTTTTT. Residues: CARSQGTFTGELFF.

The chain is built from TRBV5-1 and TRBJ2-1; no clear D. Per germline, CDR1 SGHRS and CDR2 YFSETQ. V lost 3 bases, J lost 4 bases, and 8 bases lay in between. This CDR3 comprises 13 residues. The CDR3 DNA reads as TGCGCCAGCAGCTCCGGATCATACAATGAGCAGTTCTTC. It encodes CASSSGSYNEQFF.

This clone appeared once. The chain couples TRBV25-1 to TRBJ2-1, with TRBD2 identical over 9 bases. Germline loops: CDR1 MGHDK, CDR2 SYGVNS. Trimming cost V 3 bases and J 3 bases; bases outside gene matches: 6. The CDR3 extends over 16 amino acids. The CDR3 sequence: CASSDFGLAHYNEQFF. CDR3 DNA sequence: TGTGCCAGCAGTGATTTTGGACTAGCGCACTACAATGAGCAGTTCTTC.

This clone was counted only a few times. This chain joins TRBV27 and TRBJ1-1, with D uncertain. Germline V CDR1 and CDR2: MNHEY, SMNVEV (reference sequence). This CDR3 spans 14 amino acids. V was trimmed by 0 bases and J by 0 bases, leaving 5 bases between them. This chain's CDR3 is CASSLSQLNTEAFF. CDR3 coding DNA: TGTGCCAGCAGTTTATCACAACTGAACACTGAAGCTTTCTTT.

This clone appeared a few times. The V and J genes are TRBV7-2 and TRBJ1-2, with D unclear. The CDR3 is made up of 14 amino acids. CDR1 and CDR2 (germline): SGHTA, FQGNSA. The germline V and J ends were trimmed by 7 bases and 2 bases, with 14 bases remaining between them. CDR3 in DNA: TGTGCCAGCAACTCAGGAGGTTTCAACTATGGCTACACCTTC. Translating it yields CASNSGGFNYGYTF.

This clone was picked up a small number of times. Germline is not matched at one junction end, which may reflect a read error. V usage is TRBV19 and J usage is TRBJ1-4, with D unresolved. The CDR3 runs to 15 residues. Germline CDR1 and CDR2: LNHDA and SQIVND (reference sequence). CDR3 residues: CASSSPGAVRTDWAF. The CDR3 bases are TGTGCCAGTAGTTCTCCAGGCGCCGTACGAACTGACTGGGCCTTT.

The chain links TRBV10-3 to TRBJ2-1, with 7 bases identical to TRBD2. V shed 2 bases and J 7 bases; nucleotides not matched to a gene: 8. The germline gives CDR1 ENHRY, CDR2 SYGVKD. CDR3 size: 15 residues. CDR3 loop: CAISEGGSLTNEQFF. CDR3 coding DNA: TGTGCCATCAGTGAGGGCGGGAGTCTCACAAATGAGCAGTTCTTC.

This clone has at least ten counts. The rearrangement joins TRBV20-1 to TRBJ2-7, with D hard to call. With 5 bases removed from V and 0 bases from J, the gap between germline ends came to 5 bases. Germline V lookup: CDR1 DFQATT, CDR2 SNEGSKA (reference sequence). The CDR3 is 11 amino acids. This CDR3 reads CSADSSYEQYF. The CDR3 nucleotides read TGCAGTGCTGACTCCTCCTACGAGCAGTACTTC.

The chain joins TRBV18 to TRBJ2-3; 7 nucleotides match TRBD1. Per germline, CDR1 KGHSH and CDR2 LQKENI. The CDR3 spans 16 residues. With 0 bases clipped from V and 5 bases from J, the junction kept 8 bases outside the gene matches. CDR3 DNA: TGTGCCAGCTCACCACCTGCGGACAGGACTTTAGATACGCAGTATTTT. It encodes CASSPPADRTLDTQYF.

V usage is TRBV25-1 and J usage is TRBJ1-3; 7 positions match TRBD1. J gave up 0 bases and V 4 bases, and 6 bases lay outside the gene matches. The CDR3 runs to 16 residues. The germline CDR1 and CDR2 sequences are MGHDK and SYGVNS. CDR3 sequence (DNA): TGTGCCAGCAGTGGCCCGACAGGGTTCTCTGGAAACACCATATATTTT. Protein product: CASSGPTGFSGNTIYF.

This chain links TRBV21-1 with TRBJ1-2. TRBV21-1 is labeled a pseudogene. The CDR3 has 8 residues. CDR3 residues: CARYGYTF. The CDR3 DNA reads as TGTGCCAGATATGGCTACACCTTC.

The gene calls are TRBV7-2 and TRBJ2-1, with D uncertain. Germline V gene lookup returns CDR1 SGHTA and CDR2 FQGNSA. This CDR3 is built from 16 residues. V dropped 1 base and J dropped 8 bases, with 18 bases sitting between them. The DNA for the CDR3 is TGTGCCAGCAGCTTAGGGGCGGTTGGAGCCCCGCATGAGCAGTTCTTC. It specifies CASSLGAVGAPHEQFF. The full variable domain, its missing parts supplied by reference TRBV7-2 and TRBJ2-1, is GAGVSQSPSNKVTEKGKDVELRCDPISGHTALYWYRQSLGQGLEFLIYFQGNSAPDKSGLPSDRFSAERTGGSVSTLTIQRTQQEDSAVYLCASSLGAVGAPHEQFFGPGTRLTVL.

This clone was detected only a few times. This chain uses TRBV6-1 with TRBJ1-5, with a possible D match to TRBD1 (5 bases). Trimming took off 5 bases at V and 3 bases at J, with 14 bases between the two ends. Germline CDR1 MNHNS, CDR2 SASEGT. The CDR3 has 15 residues. The CDR3 DNA reads as TGTGCCAGCAGTTCGGGACGCAGGATCAATCAGCCCCAGCATTTT. This codes for CASSSGRRINQPQHF.

The chain has TRBV5-1 and TRBJ2-7; 11 nucleotides agree with TRBD1. The CDR3 extends over 14 amino acids. The trim removed 7 bases at V and 6 bases at J, leaving 9 bases unmatched. Germline V lookup: CDR1 SGHRS, CDR2 YFSETQ. CDR3 nucleotide sequence: TGCGCCAGCCGACCCCGGGACAGGGGGAGCGAGCAGTACTTC. Amino acids: CASRPRDRGSEQYF.

The rearrangement uses TRBV28 and TRBJ2-7; 9 bases align to TRBD2. The germline gives CDR1 MDHEN, CDR2 SYDVKM. V trimming: 5 bases; J trimming: 2 bases; junction bases outside the gene matches: 4. CDR3 size: 14 residues. The DNA of the CDR3 is TGTGCCAGCAGTGTAGCGGGAGCTACCTACGAGCAGTACTTC. Residues: CASSVAGATYEQYF.